This T cell receptor beta chain was sequenced in a study of OX40 agonist ivuxolimab in advanced cancers. About the study: Three patients, one with hepatocellular carcinoma and two with cutaneous melanoma, responded partially.

Study-wide findings and caveats: Still undetermined is the antigen specificity of the expanded peripheral T cells.

In regard to this clone: What it recognizes is unknown.

The assay was immunoSEQ multiplex PCR, and TCRdb's table has in-frame clones only and misses some. The data contain around 16,000 clones, about 60% of them singletons. CDR1 is SEHNR and CDR2 is FQNEAQ in the germline V gene (reference sequence). This CDR3 contains 15 residues. The V end was cut by 0 bases, the J end by 5 bases, with 12 bases between. Blood was sampled at baseline, cycle 4 day 1, and cycle 7 day 1. Sequencing used CD4+ or CD8+ T cells sorted from blood, obtained in a trial of the OX40 agonist ivuxolimab. The rearrangement links TRBV7-9 to TRBJ2-3, with D perhaps matching TRBD2 (5 bases). The sequence was collected from an adult with an advanced solid tumor such as melanoma, head and neck, liver or kidney cancer. This CDR3 reads CASSLAPSAGDTQYF. The DNA for the CDR3 is TGTGCCAGCAGCTTAGCACCCTCCGCGGGAGATACGCAGTATTTT.